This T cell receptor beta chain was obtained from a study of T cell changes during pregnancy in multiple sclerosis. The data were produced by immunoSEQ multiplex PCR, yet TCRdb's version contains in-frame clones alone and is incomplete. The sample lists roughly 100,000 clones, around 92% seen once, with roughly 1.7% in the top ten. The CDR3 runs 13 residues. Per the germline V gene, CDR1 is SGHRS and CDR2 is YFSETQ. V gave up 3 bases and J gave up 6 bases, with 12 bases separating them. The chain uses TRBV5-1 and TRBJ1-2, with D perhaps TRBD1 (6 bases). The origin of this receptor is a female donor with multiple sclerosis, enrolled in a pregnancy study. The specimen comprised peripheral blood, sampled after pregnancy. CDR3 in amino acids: CASSYWGGDGYTF. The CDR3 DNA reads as TGCGCCAGCAGCTATTGGGGGGGCGATGGCTACACCTTC.